These 29 T cell receptor beta chains were sequenced from one sample in a study of CD8 T cells in Susac syndrome. Random-hexamer reverse transcription was applied to roughly 0.5 to 1 ug RNA. One entry per CDR3 protein results from TCRdb running MiXCR on the immunoSEQ multiplex PCR reads. The sample shows about 210,000 distinct CDR3 sequences, roughly 94% of them seen only once. Source material: CD4+ T cells from PBMCs. These TCRs come from a human donor with multiple sclerosis.

This clonotype was found a few times. The chain employs TRBV30 and TRBJ2-3, with D hard to call. The V end lost 4 bases, the J end lost 1 base, and 12 bases lay between the germline ends. The CDR3 is 14 residues long. Looked up from germline, CDR1 is GTSNPN and CDR2 is SVGIG (reference sequence). The CDR3 DNA reads as TGTGCCTGGATCCGAATCAGAGGCACAGATACGCAGTATTTT. Translation: CAWIRIRGTDTQYF.

This chain uses TRBV5-5 with TRBJ2-7; either TRBD1 or TRBD2 may supply D (5 bases each). The CDR3 has 16 amino acids. Germline CDR1 reads SGHKS; CDR2 reads YYEKEE (reference sequence). V lost 4 bases and J 5 bases, leaving 22 bases between the germline ends. The CDR3 is CASSPGKPGRSHEQYV. The CDR3, as DNA: TGTGCCAGCAGCCCAGGAAAACCGGGACGGTCCCACGAGCAGTACGTC.

This clonotype was picked up one time. The chain is built from TRBV30 and TRBJ1-4; D is unresolved. V dropped 0 bases and J dropped 4 bases, with 15 bases sitting between them. This CDR3 spans 16 amino acids. Germline V gene lookup returns CDR1 GTSNPN and CDR2 SVGIG (reference sequence). The CDR3, as DNA: TGTGCCTGGAGTGTAGGTGCTGCGAGATTTAATGAAAAACTGTTTTTT. Translating gives CAWSVGAARFNEKLFF.

V and J are TRBV6-5 and TRBJ1-2; D call uncertain. Germline-derived CDR1 and CDR2 are MNHEY and SVGAGI. There are 14 residues in the CDR3. V shed 6 bases and J shed 5 bases, with 16 bases lying between them. The CDR3 region is CASSLDGRSYGYTF. The CDR3 DNA follows: TGTGCCAGCAGCCTGGATGGACGGAGTTATGGCTACACCTTC.

The J gene is TRBJ2-7, the V gene TRBV28; D not certain. Trimming took 3 bases from V and 4 from J, leaving 13 bases between them. Germline values: CDR1 MDHEN, CDR2 SYDVKM. The CDR3 is 14 residues long. CDR3 DNA sequence: TGTGCCAGCAGTTTCAACGAGGTTCCTTACGAGCAGTACTTC. It is translated as CASSFNEVPYEQYF.

The chain recombines TRBV7-9 with TRBJ2-7, with 7 bases identical to TRBD1. After removal of 5 bases from V and 3 bases from J, the junction contained 4 bases not matched to a gene. Germline-derived CDR1 and CDR2 are SEHNR and FQNEAQ (reference sequence). This CDR3 is 13 amino acids long. As DNA, the CDR3 is TGTGCCAGCAGCCTGAGACAGGGCTACGAGCAGTACTTC. Amino acid sequence: CASSLRQGYEQYF. Together with reference TRBV7-9 and TRBJ2-7, the CDR3 gives the full variable domain: DTGVSQNPRHKITKRGQNVTFRCDPISEHNRLYWYRQTLGQGPEFLTYFQNEAQLEKSRLLSDRFSAERPKGSFSTLEIQRTEQGDSAMYLCASSLRQGYEQYFGPGTRLTVT.

CDR3 DNA sequence: TGTGCCAGCAGGGCCGGGACTAGCGGGGGGGCGAGTACGTACAATGAGCAGTTCTTC. Translated: CASRAGTSGGASTYNEQFF. This chain joins TRBV2 and TRBJ2-1; 16 bases agree with TRBD2. Trimming cost V 6 bases and J 4 bases; bases outside gene matches: 12. Germline CDR1 and CDR2: SNHLY and FYNNEI. The CDR3 spans 19 residues. Variable domain in full (rest from reference TRBV2 and TRBJ2-1): EPEVTQTPSHQVTQMGQEVILRCVPISNHLYFYWYRQILGQKVEFLVSFYNNEISEKSEIFDDQFSVERPDGSNFTLKIRSTKLEDSAMYFCASRAGTSGGASTYNEQFFGPGTRLTVL.

The V and J genes are TRBV19 and TRBJ2-3, with 7 bases fitting TRBD1. This CDR3 region has 15 residues. Germline V lookup: CDR1 LNHDA, CDR2 SQIVND (reference sequence). J lost 3 bases, V lost 6 bases, and 9 bases had no gene match. In DNA, the CDR3 is TGTGCCAGTAGCATTAGACAGGGCGGAACAGATACGCAGTATTTT. Translation gives CASSIRQGGTDTQYF.

CDR3: CASSVLGRPNYGYTF. CDR3 DNA sequence: TGTGCCAGCAGTGTGCTGGGACGGCCTAACTATGGCTACACCTTC. The chain links TRBV2 to TRBJ1-2; D perhaps matches TRBD1 (5 bases). V gave up 4 bases and J gave up 0 bases, with 12 bases separating them. Germline values: CDR1 SNHLY, CDR2 FYNNEI. This CDR3 region has 15 residues.

The chain uses TRBV29-1 and TRBJ2-5, with D uncertain. The CDR3 runs to 12 residues. V lost 6 bases, J lost 2 bases, and 10 bases lay in between. The V gene's germline CDR1 is SQVTM and CDR2 ANQGSEA. The CDR3 DNA reads TGCAGCGTATACACACATCAAGAGACCCAGTACTTC. Translating it yields CSVYTHQETQYF.

The chain recombines TRBV6-2 or TRBV6-3 with TRBJ2-1; D possibly corresponds to TRBD1 (6 bases). Germline CDR1 reads MNHEY; CDR2 reads SVGEGT. The germline V and J ends were trimmed by 6 bases and 13 bases, with 13 bases remaining between them. The CDR3 consists of 11 residues. In DNA form, the CDR3 reads TGTGCCAGCAGAACAGGGTTAGGCCAGTTCTTC. Protein: CASRTGLGQFF.

The V call is TRBV3-1, the J call TRBJ2-7; the D is unclear. Trimming took off 5 bases at V and 6 bases at J, with 8 bases between the two ends. The CDR3 sequence is 11 residues long. Germline V CDR1 and CDR2: LGHDT, YNNKEL (reference sequence). The CDR3 DNA sequence: TGTGCCAGCAGCTTACAAGCCGAGCAGTACTTC. It translates to CASSLQAEQYF.

The rearrangement joins TRBV30 to TRBJ1-5; tentative D call: TRBD1 (5 bases). This CDR3 is 14 amino acids long. Germline-derived CDR1 and CDR2 are GTSNPN and SVGIG (reference sequence). Trimming pared 3 bases from V and 5 bases from J, leaving 14 bases between. The CDR3 here is CAWRGGTSDQPQHF. DNA of the CDR3: TGTGCCTGGAGGGGGGGGACCTCAGATCAGCCCCAGCATTTT.

The chain links TRBV29-1 to TRBJ2-3; D is uncertain. There are 13 residues in the CDR3. CDR1 SQVTM and CDR2 ANQGSEA come from the germline V gene. Deletions cut 3 bases from V and 3 bases from J, with 10 bases between. Here the CDR3 reads CSVDQRLTDTQYF. The DNA for the CDR3 is TGCAGCGTTGACCAGAGGTTGACAGATACGCAGTATTTT.

The genes are TRBV3-1 and TRBJ2-5, with 9 nucleotides matching TRBD2. Trimming at V came to 4 bases and at J to 4 bases, leaving 16 bases not matched to a gene. The CDR3 is made up of 18 amino acids. Germline assignment: CDR1 LGHDT and CDR2 YNNKEL (reference sequence). DNA for the CDR3: TGTGCCAGCAGCCTTCTATTAGCGGGGGCGATTCAGGGAGAGACCCAGTACTTC. This encodes CASSLLLAGAIQGETQYF.

The J gene is TRBJ1-5, the V gene TRBV29-1; 8 positions match TRBD1. Trimming took 6 bases from V and 5 from J; bases not matched to a gene: 9. The CDR3 is 14 amino acids. In germline, CDR1 is SQVTM, CDR2 ANQGSEA. The CDR3 DNA reads TGCAGCGTCGGGGAGGGGGACAGGCATCAGCCCCAGCATTTT. Residues: CSVGEGDRHQPQHF.

The rearrangement links TRBV9 to TRBJ2-7, with D perhaps matching TRBD1 (7 bases). This CDR3 region has 16 residues. The germline gives CDR1 SGDLS, CDR2 YYNGEE. The ends were cut back, 0 bases at V and 2 bases at J, with 15 bases in the middle. CDR3 sequence reads: CASSVGLQGGPYEQYF. The CDR3 nucleotides read TGTGCCAGCAGCGTAGGTCTCCAGGGGGGACCCTACGAGCAGTACTTC. Based on the CDR3 plus reference TRBV9 and TRBJ2-7, the full variable domain is DSGVTQTPKHLITATGQRVTLRCSPRSGDLSVYWYQQSLDQGLQFLIQYYNGEERAKGNILERFSAQQFPDLHSELNLSSLELGDSALYFCASSVGLQGGPYEQYFGPGTRLTVT.

The chain links TRBV9 to TRBJ2-1; 9 nucleotides line up with TRBD1. The CDR3 runs 15 residues. J was trimmed by 6 bases and V by 4 bases; bases with no gene match: 8. The germline CDR1 and CDR2 sequences are SGDLS and YYNGEE. The CDR3 DNA reads TGTGCCAGCAGCCCCCCCGGGACAGGGCGCAATGAGCAGTTCTTC. This translates into CASSPPGTGRNEQFF.

The rearrangement joins TRBV5-6 to TRBJ2-3; TRBD2 is a possible D gene (5 bases). This CDR3 region has 15 residues. The V end lost 4 bases, the J end lost 0 bases, and 12 bases lay between the germline ends. Germline V lookup: CDR1 SGHDT, CDR2 YYEEEE. CDR3 residues: CASSGSYSSTDTQYF. DNA for the CDR3: TGTGCCAGCAGCGGGAGTTATTCTAGCACAGATACGCAGTATTTT.

The chain employs TRBV11-2 and TRBJ2-7, with 9 bases aligning to TRBD2. The ends lost 2 bases at V and 6 bases at J; junction bases unmatched: 8. The CDR3 has 15 residues. Per germline, CDR1 SGHAT and CDR2 FQNNGV. CDR3 in amino acids: CASSLRLVSGGEQYF. DNA for the CDR3: TGTGCCAGCAGCTTAAGGCTTGTTAGCGGGGGCGAGCAGTACTTC. Supplemented by reference TRBV11-2 and TRBJ2-7, the full variable domain reads EAGVAQSPRYKIIEKRQSVAFWCNPISGHATLYWYQQILGQGPKLLIQFQNNGVVDDSQLPKDRFSAERLKGVDSTLKIQPAKLEDSAVYLCASSLRLVSGGEQYFGPGTRLTVT.

This clonotype has just one count. The V and J genes are TRBV6-1 and TRBJ1-1, with 12 bases fitting TRBD1. V trimming: 2 bases; J trimming: 9 bases; junction bases outside the gene matches: 1. CDR3 size: 13 residues. Per germline, CDR1 MNHNS and CDR2 SASEGT. The CDR3 is CASSERDRGQAFF. The DNA of the CDR3 is TGTGCCAGCAGTGAAAGGGACAGGGGGCAAGCTTTCTTT.

This chain joins TRBV6-5 and TRBJ1-3; D is unclear. V lost 2 bases, J lost 0 bases, and 11 bases lay in between. This CDR3 has 16 amino acids. Per germline, CDR1 MNHEY and CDR2 SVGAGI. CDR3 protein: CASSYRSAGSGNTIYF. In DNA form, the CDR3 reads TGTGCCAGCAGTTACAGGTCCGCGGGCTCTGGAAACACCATATATTTT.

V usage is TRBV28 and J usage is TRBJ1-5; TRBD1 agrees at 10 bases. With 10 bases clipped from V and 2 bases from J, the junction kept 8 bases outside the gene matches. Germline loops: CDR1 MDHEN, CDR2 SYDVKM. The CDR3 spans 15 residues. The CDR3 is CATSTGGDGNQPQHF. The CDR3, as DNA: TGTGCCACCTCGACAGGGGGCGACGGCAATCAGCCCCAGCATTTT.

The V and J genes are TRBV7-9 and TRBJ2-1; the D gene is possibly TRBD2 (6 bases). The ends were cut back, 2 bases at V and 4 bases at J, with 12 bases in the middle. This CDR3 spans 15 amino acids. CDR1 is SEHNR, CDR2 FQNEAQ, per germline (reference sequence). The CDR3 DNA is TGTGCCAGCAGCTTAATGGGACTCAAGTACAATGAGCAGTTCTTC. Translation: CASSLMGLKYNEQFF.

The CDR3 loop reads CSAVISQGNTEAFF. The CDR3 region has the DNA TGCAGCGCGGTAATATCTCAGGGGAACACTGAAGCTTTCTTT. The chain combines TRBV29-1 with TRBJ1-1, with a possible D match to TRBD1 (5 bases). This CDR3 is 14 amino acids long. CDR1 is SQVTM, CDR2 ANQGSEA, per germline. With 7 bases removed from V and 1 base from J, the gap between germline ends came to 16 bases. The full variable domain, in which reference TRBV29-1 and TRBJ1-1 provide the parts outside the CDR3, is SAVISQKPSRDICQRGTSLTIQCQVDSQVTMMFWYRQQPGQSLTLIATANQGSEATYESGFVIDKFPISRPNLTFSTLTVSNMSPEDSSIYLCSAVISQGNTEAFFGQGTRLTVV.

The chain couples TRBV7-9 to TRBJ1-1, with D unresolved. CDR3 length equals 14 residues. Germline CDR1 is SEHNR and CDR2 is FQNEAQ (reference sequence). V lost 5 bases and J lost 1, with 11 bases in between. The CDR3 DNA reads as TGTGCCAGCAGCCGGGGTCGACAGAACACTGAAGCTTTCTTT. Its translation: CASSRGRQNTEAFF.

The V call is TRBV6-5, the J call TRBJ2-1; TRBD2 aligns across 11 bases. The tail of the sequence fits TRBJ2-7 better, so the J call may be wrong. Germline V gene sequence: CDR1 MNHEY, CDR2 SVGAGI. The CDR3 is 19 residues long. The CDR3 DNA follows: TGTGCCAGCAGTTACTCAAGGCTAGCGGGGGGAGCTGACACGCACGAGCAGTACGTC. Its protein is CASSYSRLAGGADTHEQYV.

The gene calls are TRBV30 and TRBJ1-2; D uncertain. CDR1 is GTSNPN and CDR2 is SVGIG in the germline V gene (reference sequence). Trimming left V 2 bases short and J 1 base short, with 8 bases between. CDR3 length: 13 amino acids. This CDR3 reads CAWSRGGNYGYTF. The CDR3 coding sequence is TGTGCCTGGAGTCGAGGCGGTAACTATGGCTACACCTTC.

The gene calls are TRBV2 and TRBJ1-2, with 8 bases identical to TRBD1. V was clipped by 9 bases and J by 4 bases; unmatched bases: 1. This CDR3 has 11 amino acids. Germline CDR1 and CDR2: SNHLY and FYNNEI. Written as DNA, the CDR3 is TGTGCCAGTACAGGGGGCTATGGCTACACCTTC. Translation gives CASTGGYGYTF.